The subject of this entry is one T cell receptor beta chain. TCRdb keeps only in-frame clones here, not all; method: immunoSEQ multiplex PCR. The sample lists more than 40,000 clones, about four fifths occurring once. Per the germline V gene, CDR1 is GTSNPN and CDR2 is SVGIG (reference sequence). V lost 0 bases to trimming and J lost 4 bases, with 6 bases between them. The CDR3 contains 13 residues. The data stem from a study of STAT5B mutations in CD4+ large granular lymphocyte leukemia. V is TRBV30 and J is TRBJ2-2; tentatively, D is TRBD2 (5 bases). Sequenced input: CD4+ T cells from blood buffy coats. This receptor was obtained from a human donor in good health. CDR3 sequence reads: CAWSVAATGELFF. The CDR3 coding sequence is TGTGCCTGGAGTGTAGCGGCCACCGGGGAGCTGTTTTTT.